This T cell receptor (beta chain) was identified in a study of OX40 agonist ivuxolimab in advanced cancers. Background on the study: Ivuxolimab, an agonistic anti-OX40 (CD134) antibody, was given to patients. Subjects had a mean age of about 60 years, with a range of 23 to 79; more than 75% were male.

Sequencing was performed with immunoSEQ multiplex PCR; in TCRdb, only in-frame clones are kept and a portion is missing. The table lists about 68,000 clones, around 83% of them singletons. A word on this clone: Its matching antigen is unknown.

Study outcomes and limitations: The average count of expanded clones was higher among CD8+ T cells than among CD4+.

V gave up 7 bases and J gave up 0 bases; unmatched junction bases: 10. CDR1 is MDHEN, CDR2 SYDVKM, per germline. This CDR3 is 17 amino acids long. The material sequenced was CD4+ or CD8+ T cells sorted from blood, taken in a trial of the OX40 agonist ivuxolimab. The TCR was taken from an adult with an advanced solid tumor such as melanoma, head and neck, liver or kidney cancer. The chain links TRBV28 to TRBJ2-2; 8 bases match TRBD2. The CDR3, as DNA: TGTGCCAGCACCGGGGTAGCGGGGCTACCGAACACCGGGGAGCTGTTTTTT. Translating gives CASTGVAGLPNTGELFF.